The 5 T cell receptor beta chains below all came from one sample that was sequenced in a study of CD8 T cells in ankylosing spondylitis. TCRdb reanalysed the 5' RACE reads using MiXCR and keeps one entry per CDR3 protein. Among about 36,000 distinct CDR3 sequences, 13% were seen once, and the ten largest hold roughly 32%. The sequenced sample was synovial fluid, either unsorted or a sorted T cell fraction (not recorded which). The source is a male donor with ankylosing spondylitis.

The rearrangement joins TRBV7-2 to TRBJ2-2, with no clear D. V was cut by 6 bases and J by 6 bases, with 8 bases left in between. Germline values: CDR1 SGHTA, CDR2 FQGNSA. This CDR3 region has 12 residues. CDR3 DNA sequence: TGTGCCAGCAGGGCTGTTCCCGGGGAGCTGTTTTTT. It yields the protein CASRAVPGELFF.

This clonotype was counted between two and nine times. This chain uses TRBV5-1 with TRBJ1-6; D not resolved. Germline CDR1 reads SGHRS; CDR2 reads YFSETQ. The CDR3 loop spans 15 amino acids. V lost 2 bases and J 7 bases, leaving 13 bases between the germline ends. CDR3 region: CASSFSRMKNSPLHF. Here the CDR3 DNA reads TGCGCCAGCAGCTTCAGCCGAATGAAGAATTCACCCCTCCACTTT.

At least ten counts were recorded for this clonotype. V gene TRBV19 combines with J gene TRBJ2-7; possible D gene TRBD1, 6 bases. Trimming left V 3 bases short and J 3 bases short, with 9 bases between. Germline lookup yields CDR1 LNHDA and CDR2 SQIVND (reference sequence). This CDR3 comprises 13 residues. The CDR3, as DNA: TGTGCCAGTAGTATGGGACAACTCTACGAGCAGTACTTC. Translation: CASSMGQLYEQYF.

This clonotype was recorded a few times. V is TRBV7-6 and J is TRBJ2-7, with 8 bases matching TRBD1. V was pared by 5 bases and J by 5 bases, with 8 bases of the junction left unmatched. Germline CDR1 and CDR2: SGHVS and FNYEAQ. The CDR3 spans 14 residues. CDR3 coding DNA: TGTGCCAGCAGCATACTGGACAGGGCAAACGAGCAGTACTTC. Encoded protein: CASSILDRANEQYF.

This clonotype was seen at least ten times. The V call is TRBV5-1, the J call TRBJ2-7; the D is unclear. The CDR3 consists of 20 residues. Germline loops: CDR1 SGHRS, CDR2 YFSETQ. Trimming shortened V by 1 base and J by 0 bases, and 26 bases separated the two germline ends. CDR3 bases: TGCGCCAGCAGCTTGAGAGTCGGAGTAGTAGTTGGGCGGAGCTCCTACGAGCAGTACTTC. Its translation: CASSLRVGVVVGRSSYEQYF.